These T cell receptor beta chains were read from a single sample in a study of cytomegalovirus exposure and HLA in healthy donors. TCRdb's copy holds only in-frame clones and misses some; the assay was immunoSEQ multiplex PCR. The sample consists of about 160,000 clones, around 85% of them appearing once. The sequencing sample was made of PBMCs. The receptors originated from a boy younger than 10 in good health and CMV-seronegative. CDR3s include the opening cysteine and the closing phenylalanine or tryptophan. Each record gives: clone size, D gene, J gene, V gene, CDR3 protein, CDR3 DNA. D genes are given only for firm matches. Only part of the rows carry a size: once, few, many, or a class if the clone is expanded.

clone size: .
D gene: .
J gene: TRBJ2-7
V gene: TRBV29-1
CDR3 protein: CSVRGGGGYEQYF
CDR3 DNA: TGCAGCGTAAGGGGGGGAGGGGGCTACGAGCAGTACTTC

clone size: .
D gene: .
J gene: TRBJ2-2
V gene: TRBV6-5
CDR3 protein: CASSSSGTRNTGELFF
CDR3 DNA: TGTGCCAGCAGTTCCTCTGGGACTCGGAACACCGGGGAGCTGTTTTTT

clone size: .
D gene: .
J gene: TRBJ1-1
V gene: TRBV9
CDR3 protein: CASSVGGAPFEAFF
CDR3 DNA: TGTGCCAGCAGCGTGGGGGGGGCGCCCTTTGAAGCTTTCTTT

clone size: .
D gene: TRBD2
J gene: TRBJ2-1
V gene: TRBV2
CDR3 protein: CASSGGRGGFIAYNEQFF
CDR3 DNA: TGTGCCAGCAGTGGGGGACGGGGGGGCTTTATCGCCTACAATGAGCAGTTCTTC

clone size: few
D gene: TRBD2
J gene: TRBJ2-3
V gene: TRBV4-2
CDR3 protein: CASSQEVLAGGVGGTDTQYF
CDR3 DNA: TGTGCCAGCAGCCAAGAGGTCCTAGCGGGAGGCGTAGGGGGCACAGATACGCAGTATTTT

clone size: .
D gene: TRBD1
J gene: TRBJ1-6
V gene: TRBV25-1
CDR3 protein: CASSQETGGHNSPLHF
CDR3 DNA: TGTGCCAGCAGTCAGGAGACAGGGGGTCATAATTCACCCCTCCACTTT

clone size: .
D gene: .
J gene: TRBJ1-6
V gene: TRBV15
CDR3 protein: CATSRDEGALHF
CDR3 DNA: TGTGCCACCAGCAGAGATGAGGGGGCCCTCCACTTT

clone size: .
D gene: TRBD1
J gene: TRBJ2-7
V gene: TRBV13
CDR3 protein: CASSSMQGDWAYEQYF
CDR3 DNA: TGTGCCAGCAGCAGCATGCAGGGGGATTGGGCCTACGAGCAGTACTTC

clone size: .
D gene: .
J gene: TRBJ2-2
V gene: TRBV28
CDR3 protein: CASSLLTGELFF
CDR3 DNA: TGTGCCAGCAGTTTACTTACCGGGGAGCTGTTTTTT

clone size: once
D gene: .
J gene: TRBJ2-2
V gene: TRBV5-1
CDR3 protein: CASSLLGKEGELFF
CDR3 DNA: TGCGCCAGCAGCTTGCTCGGGAAGGAAGGGGAGCTGTTTTTT

clone size: .
D gene: TRBD2
J gene: TRBJ2-7
V gene: TRBV7-2
CDR3 protein: CASSPTSGKIYEQYF
CDR3 DNA: TGTGCCAGCAGCCCCACTAGCGGGAAGATCTACGAGCAGTACTTC

clone size: few
D gene: TRBD1
J gene: TRBJ2-7
V gene: TRBV19
CDR3 protein: CASSVTGRGHPDEQYF
CDR3 DNA: TGTGCCAGTAGCGTGACAGGGCGAGGACATCCTGACGAGCAGTACTTC

clone size: .
D gene: .
J gene: TRBJ1-4
V gene: TRBV5-6
CDR3 protein: CASSSFDEKLFF
CDR3 DNA: TGTGCCAGCAGCTCTTTCGATGAAAAACTGTTTTTT

clone size: once
D gene: .
J gene: TRBJ1-1
V gene: TRBV7-8
CDR3 protein: CASSLGRFLNTEAFF
CDR3 DNA: TGTGCCAGCAGCTTAGGTCGGTTTTTGAACACTGAAGCTTTCTTT

clone size: once
D gene: .
J gene: TRBJ2-5
V gene: TRBV28
CDR3 protein: CASSRTQGWETQYF
CDR3 DNA: TGTGCCAGCAGTAGAACACAGGGTTGGGAGACCCAGTACTTC

clone size: once
D gene: .
J gene: TRBJ1-3
V gene: TRBV6-5
CDR3 protein: CASSRDRSSGNTIYF
CDR3 DNA: TGTGCCAGCAGTCGCGACAGGAGCTCTGGAAACACCATATATTTT

clone size: .
D gene: TRBD2
J gene: TRBJ2-1
V gene: TRBV5-1
CDR3 protein: CASSLGGRENEQFF
CDR3 DNA: TGCGCCAGCAGCTTGGGAGGGAGGGAGAATGAGCAGTTCTTC

clone size: .
D gene: TRBD2
J gene: TRBJ2-7
V gene: TRBV7-6
CDR3 protein: CASSPGLAGGYEQYF
CDR3 DNA: TGTGCCAGCAGCCCCGGACTAGCGGGAGGCTACGAGCAGTACTTC

clone size: .
D gene: TRBD2
J gene: TRBJ2-7
V gene: TRBV6-5
CDR3 protein: CASSYSGGSASYGQYF
CDR3 DNA: TGTGCCAGCAGTTACTCCGGCGGGAGCGCCTCCTACGGGCAGTACTTC

clone size: .
D gene: .
J gene: TRBJ1-1
V gene: TRBV28
CDR3 protein: CASSFMRRVGDPEAFF
CDR3 DNA: TGTGCCAGCAGTTTCATGCGGAGGGTGGGGGACCCTGAAGCTTTCTTT

clone size: .
D gene: TRBD1
J gene: TRBJ2-7
V gene: TRBV6-1
CDR3 protein: CASSEEGAVYEQYF
CDR3 DNA: TGTGCCAGCAGTGAAGAGGGGGCGGTTTACGAGCAGTACTTC

clone size: .
D gene: .
J gene: TRBJ1-2
V gene: TRBV5-6
CDR3 protein: CASIRVGTNYGYTF
CDR3 DNA: TGTGCCAGCATCCGGGTTGGCACTAACTATGGCTACACCTTC

clone size: .
D gene: TRBD2
J gene: TRBJ2-1
V gene: TRBV5-6
CDR3 protein: CASSGGLAGNRGSYNEQFF
CDR3 DNA: TGTGCCAGCAGCGGGGGACTAGCGGGGAATCGGGGCTCCTACAATGAGCAGTTCTTC

clone size: .
D gene: TRBD2
J gene: TRBJ2-1
V gene: TRBV6-5
CDR3 protein: CASSYLTSGGNEQFF
CDR3 DNA: TGTGCCAGCAGTTACTTAACTAGCGGGGGGAATGAGCAGTTCTTC

clone size: .
D gene: .
J gene: TRBJ2-3
V gene: TRBV12-5
CDR3 protein: CASGLVPGDTQYF
CDR3 DNA: TGTGCTAGTGGTTTGGTACCGGGAGATACGCAGTATTTT

clone size: .
D gene: .
J gene: TRBJ1-2
V gene: TRBV29-1
CDR3 protein: CSVDLARTDGYTF
CDR3 DNA: TGCAGCGTTGACCTAGCCCGGACGGATGGCTACACCTTC

clone size: .
D gene: .
J gene: TRBJ1-5
V gene: TRBV4-1
CDR3 protein: CASSQDGTGGWNQPQHF
CDR3 DNA: TGCGCCAGCAGCCAAGATGGGACGGGGGGTTGGAATCAGCCCCAGCATTTT

clone size: .
D gene: TRBD1
J gene: TRBJ1-1
V gene: TRBV7-9
CDR3 protein: CASSTRRGHGNTEAFF
CDR3 DNA: TGTGCCAGCAGCACCCGCAGGGGGCACGGGAACACTGAAGCTTTCTTT

clone size: .
D gene: .
J gene: TRBJ2-5
V gene: TRBV28
CDR3 protein: CASSFNTRRDGETQYF
CDR3 DNA: TGTGCCAGCAGTTTCAATACACGGCGGGATGGGGAGACCCAGTACTTC

clone size: .
D gene: TRBD1
J gene: TRBJ1-2
V gene: TRBV6-5
CDR3 protein: CASRRGTGSYGYTF
CDR3 DNA: TGTGCCAGCAGGCGGGGGACAGGGAGCTATGGCTACACCTTC

clone size: .
D gene: .
J gene: TRBJ2-1
V gene: TRBV6-6
CDR3 protein: CASRDSKDNEQFF
CDR3 DNA: TGTGCCAGCAGGGACAGTAAAGACAATGAGCAGTTCTTC

clone size: .
D gene: .
J gene: TRBJ1-1
V gene: TRBV5-1
CDR3 protein: CASSLTRNTEAFF
CDR3 DNA: TGCGCCAGCAGCCTGACTCGTAACACTGAAGCTTTCTTT

clone size: .
D gene: .
J gene: TRBJ2-1
V gene: TRBV14
CDR3 protein: CASSQDYGQINEQFF
CDR3 DNA: TGTGCCAGCAGCCAAGATTACGGACAGATCAATGAGCAGTTCTTC

clone size: .
D gene: TRBD1
J gene: TRBJ2-2
V gene: TRBV5-5
CDR3 protein: CASSLLGQGASGELFF
CDR3 DNA: TGTGCCAGCAGCTTGTTGGGACAGGGGGCTTCCGGGGAGCTGTTTTTT

clone size: .
D gene: TRBD1
J gene: TRBJ2-1
V gene: TRBV5-1
CDR3 protein: CASSLALGQGSEQFF
CDR3 DNA: TGCGCCAGCAGCTTGGCCCTGGGACAGGGGAGCGAGCAGTTCTTC

clone size: few
D gene: TRBD2
J gene: TRBJ2-6
V gene: TRBV9
CDR3 protein: CASSAWDLRLAVSGANVLTF
CDR3 DNA: TGTGCCAGCAGCGCTTGGGATCTTCGACTAGCGGTCTCTGGGGCCAACGTCCTGACTTTC